This T cell receptor (beta chain) originates from a study of PD-1 blockade in classical Hodgkin lymphoma. Study-level results: Nothing has yet pinned down what causes the repertoire differences, possibly disease activity or prior therapy. Complete responders showed a baseline diversity that resembled the diversity of newly diagnosed patients. Researchers reported that CD4+ TCR diversity, though not CD8+, rose significantly by C4D1.

This clone is a singleton in its sample. Its specificity is unknown. The germline V and J ends were trimmed by 2 bases and 6 bases, with 14 bases remaining between them. In germline, CDR1 is MNHNY, CDR2 SVGAGI (reference sequence). The CDR3 runs 14 residues. The time point was: cycle 4 day 1 (C4D1), after more than five weeks of nivolumab. Autologous stem cell transplantation was followed by relapse in every patient, and brentuximab vedotin exposure varied. Researchers report purifying CD4+ T cells from thawed PBMCs by magnetic negative selection. Complete response, partial response or progressive disease were the best responses. Only in-frame clones appear in the TCRdb table, and some are missing; sequencing was by immunoSEQ multiplex PCR. The repertoire holds more than 25,000 clones, with roughly 80% as singletons.

The receptor was isolated from a human donor with classical Hodgkin lymphoma. The rearrangement joins TRBV6-6 to TRBJ2-7; a possible D gene is TRBD1 (5 bases). Here the sequenced sample was CD4+ T cells from blood, taken before the fourth cycle of nivolumab. The CDR3 sequence is CASSYNAKGPEQYF. In DNA form, the CDR3 reads TGTGCCAGCAGTTACAACGCAAAGGGGCCCGAGCAGTACTTC.